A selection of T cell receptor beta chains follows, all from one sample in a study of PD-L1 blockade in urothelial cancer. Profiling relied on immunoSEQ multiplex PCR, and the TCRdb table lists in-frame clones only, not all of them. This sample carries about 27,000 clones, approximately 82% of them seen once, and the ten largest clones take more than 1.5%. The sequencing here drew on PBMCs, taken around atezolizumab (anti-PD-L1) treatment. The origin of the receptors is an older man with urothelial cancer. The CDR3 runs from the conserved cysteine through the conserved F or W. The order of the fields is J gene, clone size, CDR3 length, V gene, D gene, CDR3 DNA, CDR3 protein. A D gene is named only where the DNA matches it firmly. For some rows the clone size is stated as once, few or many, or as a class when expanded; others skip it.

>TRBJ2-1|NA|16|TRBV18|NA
TGTGCCAGCTCACCACCGGGTAAGGGGCGCCCCAATGAGCAGTTCTTC
CASSPPGKGRPNEQFF
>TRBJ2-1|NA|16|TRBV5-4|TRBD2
TGTGCCAGCAGCTTGGAGCTAGCGGGGGGCTACAATGAGCAGTTCTTC
CASSLELAGGYNEQFF
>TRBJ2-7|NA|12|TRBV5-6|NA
TGTGCCAGCAGCTTGTACTACTACGAGCAGTACTTC
CASSLYYYEQYF
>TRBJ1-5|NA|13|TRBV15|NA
TGTGCCACCAGCAGAGATCTCGGTCAGCCCCAGCATTTT
CATSRDLGQPQHF
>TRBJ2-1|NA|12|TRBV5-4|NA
TGTGCCAGCAGCTATGACTTTTCTGAGCAGTTCTTC
CASSYDFSEQFF
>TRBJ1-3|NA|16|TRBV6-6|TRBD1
TGTGCCAGCAGTTATTGGACAGGGGGCTCTGGAAACACCATATATTTT
CASSYWTGGSGNTIYF
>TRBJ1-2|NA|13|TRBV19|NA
TGTGCCAGTAGTATAGCGTACGGTTATGGCTACACCTTC
CASSIAYGYGYTF
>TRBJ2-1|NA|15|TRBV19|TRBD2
TGTGCCAGTGGGTTGAGCGGGAGAGTATACAATGAGCAGTTCTTC
CASGLSGRVYNEQFF
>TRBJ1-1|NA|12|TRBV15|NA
TGTGCCACGCTGGGGGGGAACACTGAAGCTTTCTTT
CATLGGNTEAFF
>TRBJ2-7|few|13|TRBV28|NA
TGTGCCAGCCGGTTGGGACACTCCTACGAGCAGTACTTC
CASRLGHSYEQYF
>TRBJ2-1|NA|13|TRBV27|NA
TGTGCCAGCAGTCGTCGAGGGGGAAATGAGCAGTTCTTC
CASSRRGGNEQFF
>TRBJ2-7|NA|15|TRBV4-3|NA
TGCGCCAGCAGCCAAGATGGGGGGTTTGGAAGCGAGCAGTACTTC
CASSQDGGFGSEQYF
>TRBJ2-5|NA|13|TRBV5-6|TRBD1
TGTGCCAGCAGCTGGGACAGGGACGAGACCCAGTACTTC
CASSWDRDETQYF
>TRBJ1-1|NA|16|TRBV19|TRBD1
TGTGCCAGTAGTATGGGAGCCCGGACAGGGAGAACTGAAGCTTTCTTT
CASSMGARTGRTEAFF
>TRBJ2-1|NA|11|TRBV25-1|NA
TGTGCCAGCTGGAGGGGCAATGAGCAGTTCTTC
CASWRGNEQFF
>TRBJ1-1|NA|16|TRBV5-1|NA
TGCGCCAGCAGTGCTTCGGTGGGGCAGGGGTCTGCTGAAGCTTTCTTT
CASSASVGQGSAEAFF
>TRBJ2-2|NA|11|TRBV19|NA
TGTGCCAGTAGACTAGCCGGGGAGCTGTTTTTT
CASRLAGELFF
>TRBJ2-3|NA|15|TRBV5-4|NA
TGTGCCAGCAGCTTGCCCGGCAGGGGAGGGAATACGCAGTATTTT
CASSLPGRGGNTQYF
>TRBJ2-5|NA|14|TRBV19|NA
TGTGCCAGTAGTGGGGCAGGCCGAAAAGAGACCCAGTACTTC
CASSGAGRKETQYF
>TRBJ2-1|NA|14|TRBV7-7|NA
TGTGCCAGCAGCCCCTCCTCCCGGGTGAATGAGCAGTTCTTC
CASSPSSRVNEQFF
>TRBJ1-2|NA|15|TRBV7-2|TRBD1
TGTGCCAGCAGCTTAAGGGGACAGGGGGAGAATGGCTACACCTTC
CASSLRGQGENGYTF
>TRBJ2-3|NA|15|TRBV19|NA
TGTGCCAGTAGTATGAGGGCAGGGGAAACAGATACGCAGTATTTT
CASSMRAGETDTQYF
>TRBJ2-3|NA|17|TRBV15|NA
TGTGCCACCAGTGGGAGCGACCGGGCAATTCGCACAGATACGCAGTATTTT
CATSGSDRAIRTDTQYF
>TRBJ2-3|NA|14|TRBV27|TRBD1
TGTGCCAGCAGCCCGGGACAGATCACAGATACGCAGTATTTT
CASSPGQITDTQYF
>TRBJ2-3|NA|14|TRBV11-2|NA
TGTGCCAGCAGCTTGCTGAGCGTGTCAGATACGCAGTATTTT
CASSLLSVSDTQYF
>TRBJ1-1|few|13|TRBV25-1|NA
TGTGCCAGCAGATCTACAGGGAACACTGAAGCTTTCTTT
CASRSTGNTEAFF
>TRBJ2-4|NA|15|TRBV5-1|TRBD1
TGCGCCAGCAGCTTACTACAGGGGGGCAAAAACATTCAGTACTTC
CASSLLQGGKNIQYF
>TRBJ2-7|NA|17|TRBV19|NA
TGTGCCAGCATTCAAACCCCCTTGGGCGGGCGCTCCTACGAGCAGTACTTC
CASIQTPLGGRSYEQYF
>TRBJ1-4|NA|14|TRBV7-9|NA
TGTGCCAGCAGCTTAGATCAGGCAGATGAAAAACTGTTTTTT
CASSLDQADEKLFF
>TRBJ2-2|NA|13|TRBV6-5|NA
TGTGCCAGCACTCCTTCGGGGTCCGGGGAGCTGTTTTTT
CASTPSGSGELFF
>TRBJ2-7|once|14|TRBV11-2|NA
TGTGCCAGCAGCTTAGACGGGTCCAACTACGAGCAGTACTTC
CASSLDGSNYEQYF
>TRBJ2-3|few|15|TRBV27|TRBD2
TGTGCCAGCAGTTCATTAGCGGGGAACACAGATACGCAGTATTTT
CASSSLAGNTDTQYF
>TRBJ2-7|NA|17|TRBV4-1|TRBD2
TGCGCCAGCAGCCAAGTTGATATGGGACTAGCGACTCGGGAGCAGTACTTC
CASSQVDMGLATREQYF
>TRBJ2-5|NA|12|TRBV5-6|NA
TGTGCCAGCAGCATAAAGCGAGAGACCCAGTACTTC
CASSIKRETQYF
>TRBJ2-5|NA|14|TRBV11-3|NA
TGTGCCAGCCGGGGGAACGGGTTTCGAGAGACCCAGTACTTC
CASRGNGFRETQYF
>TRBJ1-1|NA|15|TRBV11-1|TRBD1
TGTGCCAGCGGACAGGGACAGGGGGCTCGAACTGAAGCTTTCTTT
CASGQGQGARTEAFF
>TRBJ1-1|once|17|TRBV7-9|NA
TGTGCCAGCAGCCCTCAAGGACAGACAAAGCCGGGCACTGAAGCTTTCTTT
CASSPQGQTKPGTEAFF
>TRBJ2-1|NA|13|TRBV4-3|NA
TGCGCCAGCAGCCAAGAAAGGGACTCCGGGGTGCTCTTC
CASSQERDSGVLF
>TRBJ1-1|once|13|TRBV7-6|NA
TGTGCCAGCAGCTCAGGGGAGAACACTGAAGCTTTCTTT
CASSSGENTEAFF
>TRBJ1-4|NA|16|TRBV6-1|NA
TGTGCCAGCAGTGAAGTCTTGTACAGGGATGGCGAAAAACTGTTTTTT
CASSEVLYRDGEKLFF
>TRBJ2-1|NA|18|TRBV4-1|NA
TGCGCCAGCAGCCCTCAGCTAGGAGCGGGCCGCGCCTACAATGAGCAGTTCTTC
CASSPQLGAGRAYNEQFF
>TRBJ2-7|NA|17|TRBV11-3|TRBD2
TGTGCCAGCAGCGAGTCTACTAGCGGGGGCCTTACCTACGAGCAGTACTTC
CASSESTSGGLTYEQYF